Presented here are 20 T cell receptor beta chains from one specimen sequenced in a study of CD8+CD57+ T cells in acquired aplastic anemia. Investigators profiled TCR beta VDJ and CDR3 from genomic DNA template. Via MiXCR, TCRdb re-called the reads, giving one row per CDR3 protein. The data contain over 150,000 distinct CDR3 sequences, roughly three fifths of them singletons. For sequencing, patients were chosen who had shown expansion of CD8+CD57+ cells by flow cytometry. The sequencing sample was made of sorted CD4+, CD8+, or CD8+CD57+ T cells (not recorded which) from PBMCs. Every receptor here comes from a human donor with aplastic anemia.

At least ten counts were recorded for this clonotype. V and J are TRBV5-5 and TRBJ2-2; no clear D. The ends were cut back, 0 bases at V and 3 bases at J, with 3 bases in the middle. This CDR3 is 13 amino acids long. CDR1 is SGHKS and CDR2 is YYEKEE in the germline V gene (reference sequence). The CDR3 DNA is TGTGCCAGCAGCTTGGGGTACACCGGGGAGCTGTTTTTT. Translated: CASSLGYTGELFF.

The V call is TRBV24-1, the J call TRBJ2-1; 11 positions agree with TRBD1. Germline V CDR1 and CDR2: KGHDR, SFDVKD. This CDR3 is built from 17 residues. Trimming removed 9 bases from V and 6 bases from J; junction bases left unmatched: 15. The CDR3 region has the DNA TGTGCCACCCAGGGACAGGGGGGAATTGGAGAGGGCAATGAGCAGTTCTTC. This encodes CATQGQGGIGEGNEQFF.

This clonotype was counted at least ten times. V usage is TRBV5-1 and J usage is TRBJ2-5; D might be TRBD1 or TRBD2, each matching 5 bases. This CDR3 is built from 15 residues. Per germline, CDR1 SGHRS and CDR2 YFSETQ. The ends were cut back, 2 bases at V and 0 bases at J, with 11 bases in the middle. CDR3 nucleotide sequence: TGCGCCAGCAGCTTCCGTGGGACCAACCAAGAGACCCAGTACTTC. It translates to CASSFRGTNQETQYF.

The chain uses TRBV24-1 and TRBJ2-7, with D possibly matching TRBD1 (6 bases). The CDR3 contains 16 residues. Germline V gene data show CDR1 as KGHDR and CDR2 as SFDVKD. The V gene lost 0 bases and the J gene lost 10 bases, with 21 bases spanning the gap. CDR3 loop: CATSDLGRGHPGPQYF. The DNA of the CDR3 is TGTGCCACCAGTGATTTGGGCAGGGGCCATCCGGGTCCCCAGTACTTC.

This sequence joins TRBV19 and TRBJ1-2; D uncertain. The V gene lost 7 bases and the J gene lost 8 bases, with 17 bases spanning the gap. This CDR3 region has 13 residues. Per the germline V gene, CDR1 is LNHDA and CDR2 is SQIVND (reference sequence). As DNA, the CDR3 is TGTGCCAGTAAGGGTGACACCGCCTGGGGCTACACCTTC. It yields the protein CASKGDTAWGYTF.

This clonotype turned up a few times. In DNA, the CDR3 is TGTGCCAGCAGCTTAGTACCGGGGAACACTGAAGCTTTCTTT. Protein product: CASSLVPGNTEAFF. The genes are TRBV7-2 and TRBJ1-1; no clear D gene. The CDR3 has 14 amino acids. The V gene's germline CDR1 is SGHTA and CDR2 FQGNSA. V dropped 1 base and J dropped 1 base, with 7 bases sitting between them.

In this sample, this clonotype turned up a few times. CDR3 DNA sequence: TGCAGCGTGAGGGGACAGGGGTTAACAGATACGCAGTATTTT. Protein product: CSVRGQGLTDTQYF. V gene TRBV29-1 combines with J gene TRBJ2-3, with 10 bases that match TRBD1. This CDR3 comprises 14 residues. Germline CDR1 is SQVTM and CDR2 is ANQGSEA. V trimming: 6 bases; J trimming: 3 bases; junction bases outside the gene matches: 6.

This clonotype has a count of ten or more. The chain carries TRBV10-3 and TRBJ1-1, with 10 positions matching TRBD1. The CDR3 has 17 residues. The germline gives CDR1 ENHRY, CDR2 SYGVKD. V was pared by 4 bases and J by 5 bases, with 13 bases of the junction left unmatched. The CDR3 region has the DNA TGTGCCATCAGTGCTATACGTGGACAGGGGGAGGATACTGAAGCTTTCTTT. This translates into CAISAIRGQGEDTEAFF.

The chain joins TRBV5-5 to TRBJ2-7, with D unclear. With 4 bases removed from V and 7 bases from J, the gap between germline ends came to 12 bases. The CDR3 totals 12 residues. Germline values: CDR1 SGHKS, CDR2 YYEKEE (reference sequence). CDR3 sequence (DNA): TGTGCCAGCAGCAGCCGCGGCCGAGAGCAGTACTTC. It is translated as CASSSRGREQYF.

The chain employs TRBV24-1 and TRBJ1-6, with D tentatively TRBD1 (5 bases). V shed 6 bases and J shed 5 bases, with 10 bases lying between them. The CDR3 has 14 residues. The V gene's germline CDR1 is KGHDR and CDR2 SFDVKD. CDR3 nucleotides: TGTGCCACCAGTATGGGGCGGGATAATTCACCCCTCCACTTT. It yields the protein CATSMGRDNSPLHF.

This rearrangement joins TRBV5-1 to TRBJ2-2; TRBD1 matches 9 bases. The V segment lost 4 bases and the J segment 4 bases; nucleotides outside the gene matches: 2. This CDR3 region has 14 residues. Germline assignment: CDR1 SGHRS and CDR2 YFSETQ. For the CDR3, the DNA is TGCGCCAGCAGCGGACAGGGGAGCACCGGGGAGCTGTTTTTT. Translation: CASSGQGSTGELFF. Combining the CDR3 with reference TRBV5-1 and TRBJ2-2 gives the whole variable domain KAGVTQTPRYLIKTRGQQVTLSCSPISGHRSVSWYQQTPGQGLQFLFEYFSETQRNKGNFPGRFSGRQFSNSRSEMNVSTLELGDSALYLCASSGQGSTGELFFGEGSRLTVL.

This clonotype was observed many times. The V call is TRBV29-1, the J call TRBJ2-2; no reliable D call. The length of the CDR3 is 11 residues. Trimming stripped 4 bases from V and 4 bases from J, with 4 bases between. CDR1 and CDR2 (germline): SQVTM, ANQGSEA. CDR3 sequence: CSVASTGELFF. The CDR3 DNA sequence: TGCAGCGTTGCATCCACCGGGGAGCTGTTTTTT.

The rearrangement uses TRBV7-3 and TRBJ2-6; 7 nucleotides align to TRBD1. CDR1 is SGHTA, CDR2 FQGTGA, per germline. This CDR3 comprises 18 residues. J lost 1 base, V lost 5 bases, and 11 bases had no gene match. CDR3 loop: CASSPDPGQKSGANVLTF. As DNA, the CDR3 is TGTGCCAGCAGCCCGGACCCGGGACAGAAGTCTGGGGCCAACGTCCTGACTTTC.

On this clonotype itself: A much larger clone differs by one base, so this may be a read error. The chain employs TRBV7-8 and TRBJ2-7, with 7 bases matching TRBD2. Per the germline V gene, CDR1 is SGHVS and CDR2 is FQNEAQ. There are 13 residues in the CDR3. Trimming at V came to 1 base and at J to 9 bases, leaving 6 bases not matched to a gene. CDR3 residues: CASSLGSSGGQYF. CDR3 nucleotides: TGTGCCAGCAGCTTAGGGTCCTCGGGAGGGCAGTACTTC.

This clonotype has at least ten counts. The chain is built from TRBV25-1 and TRBJ2-5, with D uncertain. The CDR3 is made up of 12 amino acids. The germline V gene encodes CDR1 MGHDK and CDR2 SYGVNS. Between the trimmed V and J ends, which lost 6 bases and 3 bases, there was a span of 8 bases. CDR3 DNA sequence: TGTGCCAGCAGCATGGGTGAAGAGACCCAGTACTTC. This sequence encodes CASSMGEETQYF. Using reference TRBV25-1 and TRBJ2-5 for the parts outside the CDR3, the full variable domain is EADIYQTPRYLVIGTGKKITLECSQTMGHDKMYWYQQDPGMELHLIHYSYGVNSTEKGDLSSESTVSRIRTEHFPLTLESARPSHTSQYLCASSMGEETQYFGPGTRLLVL.

About this clonotype: One junction end disagrees with the germline gene, perhaps due to a read error. The chain recombines TRBV7-8 with TRBJ2-7; D is possibly TRBD2 (5 bases). Germline loops: CDR1 SGHVS, CDR2 FQNEAQ. CDR3 size: 14 residues. The chain's CDR3 is CASSLARDSYEQYF. The CDR3 DNA sequence: TGTGCCAGCAGTTTAGCCCGGGATTCCTACGAGCAGTACTTC.

This clonotype came up many times. The J gene is TRBJ1-2, the V gene TRBV5-6, with D hard to call. CDR1 SGHDT and CDR2 YYEEEE come from the germline V gene. The V gene lost 5 bases and the J gene lost 2 bases, with 10 bases spanning the gap. CDR3 length: 13 amino acids. CDR3 nucleotide sequence: TGTGCCAGCAGTCGTGGGCCAAACTATGGCTACACCTTC. This translates into CASSRGPNYGYTF.

The rearrangement uses TRBV10-3 and TRBJ2-1, with 8 bases aligning to TRBD1. J gave up 0 bases and V 7 bases, and 5 bases lay outside the gene matches. CDR1 ENHRY and CDR2 SYGVKD come from the germline V gene. This CDR3 contains 15 residues. The CDR3 region is CAINAGQASYNEQFF. CDR3 nucleotide sequence: TGTGCCATCAACGCGGGACAGGCCTCCTACAATGAGCAGTTCTTC.

The gene calls are TRBV15 and TRBJ2-7, with 11 positions matching TRBD2. Germline V gene lookup returns CDR1 LNHNV and CDR2 YYDKDF (reference sequence). CDR3 length: 15 residues. Trimming took 4 bases from V and 5 from J; bases not matched to a gene: 7. The CDR3, as DNA: TGTGCCACCAGCATGCTAGCGGGAGGATCTAACGAGCAGTACTTC. Protein product: CATSMLAGGSNEQYF. The variable domain in full, completed from reference TRBV15 and TRBJ2-7, reads DAMVIQNPRYQVTQFGKPVTLSCSQTLNHNVMYWYQQKSSQAPKLLFHYYDKDFNNEADTPDNFQSRRPNTSFCFLDIRSPGLGDTAMYLCATSMLAGGSNEQYFGPGTRLTVT.

The rearrangement joins TRBV20-1 to TRBJ2-3, with unresolved D. The germline V gene has CDR1 DFQATT and CDR2 SNEGSKA (reference sequence). V gave up 0 bases and J gave up 6 bases, with 7 bases separating them. This CDR3 is built from 12 residues. DNA for the CDR3: TGCAGTGCTAGAGACAGACCTGATACGCAGTATTTT. It translates to CSARDRPDTQYF.